The rows below give T cell receptor beta chains drawn from one sample of a study of CD8+ T cells in alopecia areata. Measured with immunoSEQ multiplex PCR; TCRdb has only the in-frame clones, and not every one. The sample contains 90,000 or so clones, around 44% of which appear only once. Sequencing used CD8+ T cells sorted from blood, obtained at week 24, from a patient treated with tofacitinib. The receptors here all came from a human donor with alopecia areata. CDR3s include the opening cysteine and the closing phenylalanine or tryptophan. A D gene is named only where the DNA matches it firmly. Size values are once, few and many counts, or a class for expanded clones, and some rows have none.

V: TRBV10-2; length: 11; D: -; size: -; J: TRBJ1-1; DNA: TGCGCCAGCAAGGGGGGGACTGAAGCTTTCTTT; CDR3: CASKGGTEAFF
V: TRBV9; length: 16; D: -; size: -; J: TRBJ2-7; DNA: TGTGCCAGCAGCACCTCCCGGGACTCGCTATCCTACGAGCAGTACTTC; CDR3: CASSTSRDSLSYEQYF
V: TRBV4-1; length: 16; D: TRBD2; size: many; J: TRBJ2-7; DNA: TGCGCCAGCAGCCAATCCTTTAGCGGGAATACAGGCGAGCAGTACTTC; CDR3: CASSQSFSGNTGEQYF
V: TRBV19; length: 15; D: TRBD2; size: few; J: TRBJ2-1; DNA: TGTGCCAGTAGTCTTGCGGGAGTGTCCTACAATGAGCAGTTCTTC; CDR3: CASSLAGVSYNEQFF
V: TRBV27; length: 14; D: TRBD1; size: -; J: TRBJ1-1; DNA: TGTGCCAGCAGTTATACGACAGGGGGAACTGAAGCTTTCTTT; CDR3: CASSYTTGGTEAFF
V: TRBV25-1; length: 14; D: -; size: few; J: TRBJ2-7; DNA: TGTGCCAGCAGTGAGGGATCAGGCTCCTACGAGCAGTACTTC; CDR3: CASSEGSGSYEQYF
V: TRBV5-4; length: 18; D: TRBD1; size: -; J: TRBJ2-1; DNA: TGTGCCAGCAGCGCTCTGGGACAGGGCGTTAGCTCCTACAATGAGCAGTTCTTC; CDR3: CASSALGQGVSSYNEQFF
V: TRBV29-1; length: 13; D: TRBD1; size: few; J: TRBJ2-7; DNA: TGCAGCGTTACAGGGGGCCAGGGCTACGAGCAGTACTTC; CDR3: CSVTGGQGYEQYF
V: TRBV29-1; length: 13; D: TRBD1; size: -; J: TRBJ2-5; DNA: TGCAGCGTGGAGGACAGGGGGCTGGAGACCCAGTACTTC; CDR3: CSVEDRGLETQYF
V: TRBV9; length: 14; D: -; size: once; J: TRBJ2-3; DNA: TGTGCCAGCGGGGATGGTTCTGGGGCAGATACGCAGTATTTT; CDR3: CASGDGSGADTQYF
V: TRBV28; length: 13; D: -; size: many; J: TRBJ1-1; DNA: TGTGCCAGCAGCTACATCATGAACACTGAAGCTTTCTTT; CDR3: CASSYIMNTEAFF
V: TRBV27; length: 19; D: -; size: -; J: TRBJ2-1; DNA: TGTGCCAGCAGTGGCCGGGACAGGGAACGGGAGGGACCTCGGGATGAGCAGTTCTTC; CDR3: CASSGRDREREGPRDEQFF
V: TRBV29-1; length: 14; D: -; size: few; J: TRBJ2-1; DNA: TGCAGCGTTGTCGGACTGACGGACTACAATGAGCAGTTCTTC; CDR3: CSVVGLTDYNEQFF
V: TRBV5-1; length: 14; D: TRBD1; size: few; J: TRBJ1-1; DNA: TGCGCCAGCAGCTTGTTCGGGACAGACACTGAAGCTTTCTTT; CDR3: CASSLFGTDTEAFF
V: TRBV19; length: 14; D: TRBD2; size: few; J: TRBJ2-7; DNA: TGTGCCAGTTCCTCTAGCGGGAGGGCCCCCGAGCAGTACTTC; CDR3: CASSSSGRAPEQYF
V: TRBV20-1; length: 10; D: -; size: -; J: TRBJ2-1; DNA: TGCAGTGCTAGAGATAATGAGCAGTTCTTC; CDR3: CSARDNEQFF
V: TRBV27; length: 14; D: -; size: -; J: TRBJ2-5; DNA: TGTGCCAGCAGTCCCGGACAGCTCGGGGAGACCCAGTACTTC; CDR3: CASSPGQLGETQYF
V: TRBV5-6; length: 11; D: -; size: few; J: TRBJ2-1; DNA: TGTGCCAGCAGCTTGGTAGTGGAGCAGTTCTTC; CDR3: CASSLVVEQFF
V: TRBV29-1; length: 15; D: -; size: few; J: TRBJ2-2; DNA: TGCAGCGCCGCCCTGAGAGGGAGGAACACCGGGGAGCTGTTTTTT; CDR3: CSAALRGRNTGELFF
V: TRBV5-6; length: 16; D: TRBD2; size: -; J: TRBJ2-1; DNA: TGTGCCAGCAGCTTGGGAGCGGGACGTGCCTACAATGAGCAGTTCTTC; CDR3: CASSLGAGRAYNEQFF
V: TRBV4-3; length: 15; D: TRBD1; size: -; J: TRBJ2-3; DNA: TGCGCCAGCAGCCCAGGGACAGGGAGCACAGATACGCAGTATTTT; CDR3: CASSPGTGSTDTQYF
V: TRBV29-1; length: 13; D: TRBD2; size: -; J: TRBJ2-3; DNA: TGCAGCGGGGGGGAGCGGGAGCAAGATACGCAGTATTTT; CDR3: CSGGEREQDTQYF
V: TRBV7-9; length: 15; D: -; size: -; J: TRBJ1-5; DNA: TGTGCCAGCAGCGGGGACCTTGGAGGCAATCAGCCCCAGCATTTT; CDR3: CASSGDLGGNQPQHF
V: TRBV27; length: 14; D: -; size: -; J: TRBJ2-7; DNA: TGTGCCAGCAGTTTATCGGGGGCCAGGGTCGAGCAGTACTTC; CDR3: CASSLSGARVEQYF
V: TRBV4-2; length: 12; D: -; size: -; J: TRBJ2-5; DNA: TGTGCCAGCAGCCAAGATCGGGAGACCCAGTACTTC; CDR3: CASSQDRETQYF
V: TRBV29-1; length: 11; D: -; size: few; J: TRBJ2-5; DNA: TGCAGCGTTTACTGGCAAGAGACCCAGTACTTC; CDR3: CSVYWQETQYF
V: TRBV5-6; length: 16; D: -; size: -; J: TRBJ2-2; DNA: TGTGCCAGCAGCTTGTTAGAGGGGTCGTCCTCCGGGGAGCTGTTTTTT; CDR3: CASSLLEGSSSGELFF
V: TRBV7-3; length: 14; D: -; size: -; J: TRBJ2-5; DNA: TGTGCCAGCAGCCCACTGGGGGGGCTGGAGACCCAGTACTTC; CDR3: CASSPLGGLETQYF
V: TRBV7-9; length: 15; D: -; size: few; J: TRBJ1-5; DNA: TGTGCCAGCAGCGCCCCCGGGGGCCTCGATCAGCCCCAGCATTTT; CDR3: CASSAPGGLDQPQHF
V: TRBV27; length: 14; D: TRBD1; size: few; J: TRBJ2-7; DNA: TGTGCCACCCAAACAGGGGCCTCCTCCTACGAGCAGTACTTC; CDR3: CATQTGASSYEQYF
V: TRBV4-1; length: 15; D: TRBD1; size: few; J: TRBJ2-6; DNA: TGCGCCAGCAGCACTCGGGACAGCGGGGCCAACGTCCTGACTTTC; CDR3: CASSTRDSGANVLTF
V: TRBV30; length: 13; D: -; size: -; J: TRBJ2-7; DNA: TGTGCCTGGAGTGTAGGAGGGTTTGAGGAGCAGTACTTC; CDR3: CAWSVGGFEEQYF
V: TRBV5-8; length: 13; D: TRBD2; size: -; J: TRBJ2-7; DNA: TGTGCCAGCAGCGCCGGGACTAGGAGTGAGCAGTACTTC; CDR3: CASSAGTRSEQYF
V: TRBV30; length: 13; D: -; size: -; J: TRBJ1-1; DNA: TGTGCCTGGAGCGGCGCCTGGGACACTGAAGCTTTCTTT; CDR3: CAWSGAWDTEAFF
V: TRBV2; length: 15; D: -; size: few; J: TRBJ1-2; DNA: TGTGCCAGCAGTGAAGCTGCGAGGACTGAAAATGGCTACACCTTC; CDR3: CASSEAARTENGYTF
V: TRBV19; length: 16; D: -; size: -; J: TRBJ1-5; DNA: TGTGCCAGTACGCCTCTGGGGGAATATAGCAATCAGCCCCAGCATTTT; CDR3: CASTPLGEYSNQPQHF
V: TRBV29-1; length: 13; D: -; size: -; J: TRBJ1-5; DNA: TGCAGCGTTGAAGTTTCATCTGATCAGCCCCAGCATTTT; CDR3: CSVEVSSDQPQHF
V: TRBV28; length: 13; D: -; size: -; J: TRBJ2-2; DNA: TGTGCCAGCAGTTCCAGGGCGGCCGGGGAGCTGTTTTTT; CDR3: CASSSRAAGELFF